Listed here are 26 T cell receptor beta chains from one sample, sequenced in a study of T-cell reconstitution after alpha-beta-depleted transplantation in children. TCRbeta library construction was performed incorporating unique molecular identifiers. MiXCR, applied by TCRdb to the PCR reads, yields one record per CDR3 protein. There are under 450,000 distinct CDR3 sequences in the sample; roughly 17% occur only once, and 25% to 35% lies in the top ten. The starting material was PBMCs, mostly from graft donor cells, obtained 360 days after TCRalphabeta/CD19-depleted stem cell transplant. Every receptor here comes from a boy in the first two years of life who had a stem cell transplant for Wiskott-Aldrich syndrome, so the T cells may come from the graft donor.

This clonotype was seen only a few times. V usage is TRBV10-3 and J usage is TRBJ2-1, with 8 bases fitting TRBD1. Trimming removed 10 bases from V and 8 bases from J; junction bases left unmatched: 13. Germline values: CDR1 ENHRY, CDR2 SYGVKD. This CDR3 is built from 14 residues. In nucleotides, the CDR3 is TGTGCCACCGGACAGGGTGGGGAGTCCGATGAGCAGTTCTTC. Translation gives CATGQGGESDEQFF.

This rearrangement joins TRBV20-1 to TRBJ2-7; 13 bases are shared with TRBD2. The CDR3 loop spans 15 amino acids. V dropped 6 bases and J dropped 1; count of bases not matched to a gene: 6. Germline V gene data show CDR1 as DFQATT and CDR2 as SNEGSKA (reference sequence). The CDR3, as DNA: TGCAGTGCCCACGGGACTAGCGGGAAATCCTACGAGCAGTACTTC. Translation gives CSAHGTSGKSYEQYF.

The chain carries TRBV7-9 and TRBJ2-6, with 9 positions matching TRBD1. The V gene's germline CDR1 is SEHNR and CDR2 FQNEAQ (reference sequence). The CDR3 runs to 17 residues. With 3 bases clipped from V and 3 bases from J, the junction kept 6 bases outside the gene matches. The CDR3 coding sequence is TGTGCCAGCAGCTTGGGGACAGGGCTTCATGGGGCCAACGTCCTGACTTTC. Its translation is CASSLGTGLHGANVLTF.

This clonotype was counted only a few times. The chain recombines TRBV7-2 with TRBJ2-1; 15 bases are a match to TRBD2. Germline trimming cut 0 bases from V and 8 bases from J; bases unmatched to any gene: 11. Germline CDR1 SGHTA, CDR2 FQGNSA. This CDR3 spans 19 amino acids. CDR3 coding DNA: TGTGCCAGCAGCTTAGCGCTCTGGACTAGCGGGAGGGGTATTGATGAGCAGTTCTTC. This encodes CASSLALWTSGRGIDEQFF.

This clonotype was counted between two and nine times. This chain connects TRBV10-3 to TRBJ1-1; D ambiguous. CDR1 ENHRY and CDR2 SYGVKD come from the germline V gene. Trimming took off 6 bases at V and 4 bases at J, with 15 bases between the two ends. CDR3 size: 14 residues. The CDR3 region is CAISPGGPPTEAFF. The CDR3, as DNA: TGTGCCATCAGCCCAGGCGGACCGCCCACTGAAGCTTTCTTT.

This sequence joins TRBV4-3 and TRBJ2-7; no reliable D call. The CDR3 extends over 15 amino acids. CDR1 and CDR2 (germline): LGHNA, YSLEER. V was shortened by 0 bases and J by 2 bases, with 11 bases between the two germline ends. The CDR3 region has the DNA TGCGCCAGCAGCCAAGATCCGGCTGGCCCCTACGAGCAGTACTTC. Translated: CASSQDPAGPYEQYF.

The chain employs TRBV7-2 and TRBJ2-1; D not certain. Trimming removed 3 bases from V and 3 bases from J, with 9 bases in between. Looked up from germline, CDR1 is SGHTA and CDR2 is FQGNSA. This CDR3 contains 14 residues. CDR3 sequence (DNA): TGTGCCAGCAGCTTGAAGGGCCGCTACAATGAGCAGTTCTTC. Encoded protein: CASSLKGRYNEQFF.

The rearrangement links TRBV10-3 to TRBJ1-5; 7 positions match TRBD1. The CDR3 has 13 residues. The V and J ends lost 6 bases and 6 bases, in that order; junction bases with no gene match: 5. The germline V gene has CDR1 ENHRY and CDR2 SYGVKD. The DNA for the CDR3 is TGTGCCATCAGCCCAGGGGGAGGTCAGCCCCAGCATTTT. Translation: CAISPGGGQPQHF.

In this sample, this clonotype turned up a few times. The chain joins TRBV28 to TRBJ2-5; 8 bases match TRBD1. The CDR3 runs to 15 residues. Germline lookup yields CDR1 MDHEN and CDR2 SYDVKM. V gave up 5 bases and J gave up 1 base; unmatched junction bases: 6. The CDR3 loop reads CASSPHGQGQETQYF. The CDR3 nucleotides read TGTGCCAGCAGTCCTCACGGACAGGGCCAAGAGACCCAGTACTTC. Drawing the rest from reference TRBV28 and TRBJ2-5, the complete variable domain is DVKVTQSSRYLVKRTGEKVFLECVQDMDHENMFWYRQDPGLGLRLIYFSYDVKMKEKGDIPEGYSVSREKKERFSLILESASTNQTSMYLCASSPHGQGQETQYFGPGTRLLVL.

This clonotype was counted only a few times. The chain has TRBV7-9 and TRBJ2-7; TRBD2 agrees at 10 bases. Losses at the gene ends were 4 bases for V and 3 bases for J; bases not matched to a gene: 3. This CDR3 spans 14 amino acids. The V gene's germline CDR1 is SEHNR and CDR2 FQNEAQ (reference sequence). CDR3 in amino acids: CASSSGLAVYEQYF. As DNA, the CDR3 is TGTGCCAGCAGCTCCGGACTAGCGGTCTACGAGCAGTACTTC.

This chain joins TRBV15 and TRBJ2-6, with D uncertain. V was clipped by 5 bases and J by 1 base, with 9 bases between them. The CDR3 runs to 15 residues. Germline CDR1 is LNHNV and CDR2 is YYDKDF (reference sequence). Here the CDR3 reads CATSASASGANVLTF. The CDR3, as DNA: TGTGCCACCAGCGCATCAGCGTCTGGGGCCAACGTCCTGACTTTC.

Concerning this clonotype itself: The germline gene is not matched at one end of the junction; a read error may be the cause. The chain uses TRBV12-3 or TRBV12-4 and TRBJ2-5; TRBD2 might be the D (6 bases). The CDR3 is made up of 18 amino acids. The CDR3 is CACSPSGGWLAIQETQYF. In DNA form, the CDR3 reads TGTGCCTGCAGTCCCTCCGGGGGATGGCTAGCGATTCAAGAGACCCAGTACTTC.

The chain employs TRBV6-6 and TRBJ2-3; TRBD1 might be the D (6 bases). Germline CDR1 MNHNY, CDR2 SVGAGI (reference sequence). The CDR3 covers 13 residues. V shed 8 bases and J shed 3 bases, with 12 bases lying between them. CDR3 loop: CASGQGWTDTQYF. CDR3 sequence (DNA): TGTGCCAGCGGGCAGGGGTGGACAGATACGCAGTATTTT.

Turning to this clonotype: Being one base from a much bigger clone, this may be a read error. This rearrangement joins TRBV2 to TRBJ1-2; weak D call: TRBD1 (6 bases). This CDR3 has 15 amino acids. V dropped 6 bases and J dropped 4 bases, with 18 bases sitting between them. Germline loops: CDR1 SNHLY, CDR2 FYNNEI. The CDR3 loop reads CASSQVGARGYGYTF. The CDR3 DNA reads TGTGCCAGCAGCCAAGTAGGGGCCAGGGGCTATGGCTACACCTTC.

The V gene is TRBV29-1, the J gene TRBJ2-4, with 8 bases identical to TRBD1. Looked up from germline, CDR1 is SQVTM and CDR2 is ANQGSEA. V dropped 6 bases and J dropped 6; count of bases not matched to a gene: 4. The CDR3 extends over 12 amino acids. The CDR3 loop reads CSVRTGINIQYF. The CDR3 DNA reads as TGCAGCGTAAGGACAGGGATAAACATTCAGTACTTC.

In its sample, this clonotype was seen a few times. This chain joins TRBV5-6 and TRBJ1-6; D not certain. Between the trimmed V and J ends, which lost 3 bases and 8 bases, there was a span of 6 bases. From germline, CDR1 is SGHDT and CDR2 YYEEEE. The CDR3 totals 12 residues. The CDR3 bases are TGTGCCAGCAGCTCCAACCATTCACCCCTCCACTTT. Translation gives CASSSNHSPLHF.

This clonotype was detected only a few times. This chain uses TRBV15 with TRBJ2-7; 9 bases map to TRBD2. The CDR3 has 15 residues. V lost 5 bases, J lost 1 base, and 6 bases stayed unmatched. Germline V lookup: CDR1 LNHNV, CDR2 YYDKDF (reference sequence). The CDR3 reads CATSQLAGRSYEQYF. CDR3 nucleotides: TGTGCCACCAGCCAGCTAGCGGGGCGTTCCTACGAGCAGTACTTC.

CDR3 coding DNA: TGCAGTGCTAGGAGCATTAATCTGGGCTACGAGCAGTACTTC. Protein sequence: CSARSINLGYEQYF. The chain combines TRBV20-1 with TRBJ2-7, with unresolved D. The CDR3 runs 14 residues. CDR1 is DFQATT and CDR2 is SNEGSKA in the germline V gene (reference sequence). The V gene lost 3 bases and the J gene lost 3 bases, with 15 bases spanning the gap.

The J gene is TRBJ2-7, the V gene TRBV7-2, with D unclear. Between the trimmed V and J ends, which lost 2 bases and 5 bases, there was a span of 7 bases. CDR1 is SGHTA and CDR2 is FQGNSA in the germline V gene. CDR3 length: 12 residues. CDR3 sequence: CASSLLGNEQYF. The CDR3 DNA follows: TGTGCCAGCAGCTTATTGGGAAACGAGCAGTACTTC.

The chain couples TRBV7-2 to TRBJ2-7; D unresolved. CDR3 length equals 17 residues. The V end was cut by 1 base, the J end by 0 bases, with 16 bases between. The V gene's germline CDR1 is SGHTA and CDR2 FQGNSA. CDR3: CASSLVPAPSSSYEQYF. The CDR3 region has the DNA TGTGCCAGCAGCTTAGTCCCGGCCCCGAGTAGCTCCTACGAGCAGTACTTC.

In this sample, this clonotype turned up a few times. The rearrangement links TRBV10-3 to TRBJ2-3; 10 bases are shared with TRBD2. Germline V gene sequence: CDR1 ENHRY, CDR2 SYGVKD. The CDR3 sequence is 15 residues long. After removal of 2 bases from V and 4 bases from J, the junction contained 3 bases not matched to a gene. CDR3 amino acids: CAISELAGVSDTQYF. CDR3 nucleotides: TGTGCCATCAGTGAGCTAGCGGGAGTTTCAGATACGCAGTATTTT.

The table lists this clonotype with many counts. The chain recombines TRBV24-1 with TRBJ2-3, with D tentatively TRBD2 (6 bases). Germline CDR1 is KGHDR and CDR2 is SFDVKD. The CDR3 extends over 12 amino acids. Deletions cut 5 bases from V and 9 bases from J, with 11 bases between. The CDR3 reads CATSGDSLTQYF. CDR3 coding DNA: TGTGCCACCAGTGGGGACTCCCTAACGCAGTATTTT.

The chain joins TRBV5-1 to TRBJ2-2; 13 bases fit TRBD2. CDR1 and CDR2 (germline): SGHRS, YFSETQ. V lost 4 bases, J lost 3 bases, and 9 bases stayed unmatched. The CDR3 has 18 residues. The chain's CDR3 is CASSRTSGGAVDTGELFF. The CDR3 DNA reads as TGCGCCAGCAGCAGAACTAGCGGGGGGGCCGTGGACACCGGGGAGCTGTTTTTT. The full variable domain, its missing parts supplied by reference TRBV5-1 and TRBJ2-2, is KAGVTQTPRYLIKTRGQQVTLSCSPISGHRSVSWYQQTPGQGLQFLFEYFSETQRNKGNFPGRFSGRQFSNSRSEMNVSTLELGDSALYLCASSRTSGGAVDTGELFFGEGSRLTVL.

This clonotype was picked up a small number of times. This chain uses TRBV3-1 with TRBJ2-1; 8 bases are a match to TRBD2. Per germline, CDR1 LGHDT and CDR2 YNNKEL (reference sequence). The CDR3 totals 18 residues. Trimming took 1 base from V and 3 from J; bases not matched to a gene: 11. This CDR3 reads CASSQAIMGGLGYNEQFF. CDR3 sequence (DNA): TGTGCCAGCAGCCAAGCAATAATGGGGGGACTAGGCTACAATGAGCAGTTCTTC.

J is TRBJ1-1 and V is TRBV5-1; no definite D call. Trimming pared 4 bases from V and 2 bases from J, leaving 9 bases between. The CDR3 loop spans 13 amino acids. Germline values: CDR1 SGHRS, CDR2 YFSETQ. In nucleotides, the CDR3 is TGCGCCAGCAGCCTAGGCTTTAACACTGAAGCTTTCTTT. The encoded protein is CASSLGFNTEAFF.

This clonotype showed up just once. This sequence joins TRBV6-1 and TRBJ2-1; TRBD2 agrees at 10 bases. The CDR3 is 15 amino acids. Trimming took 1 base from V and 5 from J; bases not matched to a gene: 2. CDR1 MNHNS and CDR2 SASEGT come from the germline V gene. The CDR3 DNA sequence: TGTGCCAGCAGTGAAGTGGGACTAGCGAACAATGAGCAGTTCTTC. Amino acid sequence: CASSEVGLANNEQFF.